A single sample is the source of the 11 T cell receptor beta chains below, sequenced in a study of shared clonotypes between healthy human individuals. Generated by immunoSEQ multiplex PCR, the TCRdb table keeps only in-frame clones and is missing some. Of more than 1.2 million clones in the sample, 98% are singletons; the top ten hold approximately 0.4%. Source material: naive CD4+ T cells sorted from blood. Indicated subset: CD45RA+ positively selected. The receptors were gathered from a young man in good health.

The gene calls are TRBV7-9 and TRBJ2-3, with D perhaps matching TRBD2 (6 bases). The CDR3 has 13 amino acids. Looked up from germline, CDR1 is SEHNR and CDR2 is FQNEAQ (reference sequence). Trimming left V 5 bases short and J 8 bases short, with 14 bases between. The CDR3 DNA sequence: TGTGCCAGCAGCCTACTGAGCGGGCGTACGCAGTATTTT. Protein sequence: CASSLLSGRTQYF.

The chain carries TRBV18 and TRBJ2-4; possibly TRBD2 for D (6 bases). V dropped 2 bases and J dropped 9 bases, with 14 bases sitting between them. CDR1 is KGHSH and CDR2 is LQKENI in the germline V gene. The CDR3 has 14 residues. DNA for the CDR3: TGTGCCAGCTCACCATCCGGGGGTAGAACCATTCAGTACTTC. Its translation: CASSPSGGRTIQYF.

The chain has TRBV7-7 and TRBJ2-1; TRBD2 aligns across 8 bases. Germline CDR1 reads SSHAT; CDR2 reads FNYEAQ (reference sequence). The CDR3 sequence is 19 residues long. The V gene end was trimmed by 7 bases and the J gene end by 1 base; junction bases not matched to a gene: 18. For the CDR3, the DNA is TGTGCCAGCACCGCTTCACCCCGGACTAGCCGTAAGTCCTACAATGAGCAGTTCTTC. Translating it yields CASTASPRTSRKSYNEQFF.

In its sample, this clone was seen once. The rearrangement uses TRBV28 and TRBJ2-7; 7 bases are shared with TRBD2. V trimming: 8 bases; J trimming: 2 bases; junction bases outside the gene matches: 9. Germline V gene data show CDR1 as MDHEN and CDR2 as SYDVKM. CDR3 length: 14 amino acids. The CDR3 DNA reads as TGTGCCAGCCGAAGCGGGATTATAGCCTACGAGCAGTACTTC. Encoded protein: CASRSGIIAYEQYF.

The chain employs TRBV11-3 and TRBJ2-5; the D gene is possibly TRBD2 (6 bases). From germline, CDR1 is SGHNT and CDR2 YENEEA. This CDR3 has 15 residues. Between the trimmed V and J ends, which lost 5 bases and 1 base, there was a span of 14 bases. The CDR3 DNA reads as TGTGCCAGCAGCCACGGAGGGGCGGTCCAAGAGACCCAGTACTTC. Translation: CASSHGGAVQETQYF.

This clone has only one observation. The chain combines TRBV5-4 with TRBJ2-7, with unresolved D. CDR1 SGHNT and CDR2 YYREEE come from the germline V gene (reference sequence). Trimming stripped 2 bases from V and 0 bases from J, with 9 bases between. There are 14 residues in the CDR3. The CDR3, as DNA: TGTGCCAGCAGCTTCTCAACCAGCTCCTACGAGCAGTACTTC. Its translation is CASSFSTSSYEQYF.

The rearrangement uses TRBV11-2 and TRBJ2-7; the D gene is possibly TRBD1 (6 bases). CDR1 and CDR2 (germline): SGHAT, FQNNGV. Trimming shortened V by 5 bases and J by 3 bases, and 11 bases separated the two germline ends. The CDR3 has 13 residues. As DNA, the CDR3 is TGTGCCAGCAGCCCGACAGGACGCTACGAGCAGTACTTC. Encoded protein: CASSPTGRYEQYF.

This chain connects TRBV2 to TRBJ2-2; possibly TRBD2 for D (6 bases). The CDR3 has 15 residues. Germline V lookup: CDR1 SNHLY, CDR2 FYNNEI. The V and J ends lost 1 base and 7 bases respectively, with 13 bases between them. The CDR3 loop is CASSEVEGLGGELFF. CDR3 sequence (DNA): TGTGCCAGCAGTGAAGTGGAGGGCCTCGGCGGGGAGCTGTTTTTT.

J is TRBJ2-1 and V is TRBV10-3; D is ambiguous. CDR3 length: 13 residues. CDR1 is ENHRY, CDR2 SYGVKD, per germline. V was pared by 0 bases and J by 9 bases, with 9 bases between. CDR3 DNA sequence: TGTGCCATCAGTGAGTCGAAGGCTGGTGAGCAGTTCTTC. Translation gives CAISESKAGEQFF.

As to this clone: Other DNA sequences within the sample encode an identical CDR3. The chain employs TRBV11-2 and TRBJ2-3; a possible D gene is TRBD2 (6 bases). Per germline, CDR1 SGHAT and CDR2 FQNNGV. Trimming shortened V by 1 base and J by 4 bases, and 6 bases separated the two germline ends. The CDR3 is 13 amino acids. The CDR3 sequence: CASSLAGADTQYF. In nucleotides, the CDR3 is TGTGCCAGCAGCTTAGCGGGGGCAGATACGCAGTATTTT.

This clone was found once. The V gene is TRBV9, the J gene TRBJ2-7; D may be TRBD2 (6 bases). The germline V gene encodes CDR1 SGDLS and CDR2 YYNGEE. The CDR3 runs to 18 residues. V was clipped by 1 base and J by 3 bases, with 23 bases between them. Here the CDR3 reads CASSVNRDSKSPLYEQYF. The DNA for the CDR3 is TGTGCCAGCAGCGTAAATAGGGACTCCAAAAGCCCCCTCTACGAGCAGTACTTC.